The 4 T cell receptor beta chains presented below share a single source sample, sequenced in a study of T cell responses to AZD1222 COVID-19 vaccine (dated by TCRdb to the early 2020s). Reading the label with the study, this specimen's time point is: about 28 days (+/-7) after the second vaccine dose. Library generation was performed with the immunoSEQ multiplex PCR assay. TCRdb carries this immuneACCESS record with in-frame sequences only. Its versions omit some clonotypes, under half of them owing to an unresolved V gene in the studies checked, with the rest unexplained. This sample has around 200,000 clones in its table, and 88% of those were observed once. Around 26% of the sample is taken by the ten largest. The sample here was peripheral blood, taken 28 days after the second AZD1222 dose. The origin of the receptors is an adult who received the AZD1222 COVID-19 vaccine.

This clone was observed once. V gene TRBV6-5 combines with J gene TRBJ2-2; 7 nucleotides agree with TRBD1. The CDR3 has 14 amino acids. The V segment lost 5 bases and the J segment 6 bases; nucleotides outside the gene matches: 6. CDR1 and CDR2 (germline): MNHEY, SVGAGI. The CDR3 DNA sequence: TGTGCCAGCAGTACCGACAGGGTCGCCGGGGAGCTGTTTTTT. The encoded protein is CASSTDRVAGELFF.

CDR3 bases: TGTGCCAGCAGCCAAGAACTAGCGGGGACATACAATGAGCAGTTCTTC. This codes for CASSQELAGTYNEQFF. The V and J genes are TRBV4-2 and TRBJ2-1; TRBD2 agrees at 10 bases. CDR1 and CDR2 (germline): LGHNA, YNFKEQ. The CDR3 length is 16 residues. Unmatched junction bases numbered 3, after V lost 0 bases and J lost 4 bases.

The chain employs TRBV9 and TRBJ1-2, with 12 bases that match TRBD1. The CDR3 is made up of 16 amino acids. Germline CDR1 and CDR2: SGDLS and YYNGEE. V lost 2 bases, J lost 8 bases, and 10 bases stayed unmatched. The CDR3 region is CASSVQPGQGAKGYTF. In DNA, the CDR3 is TGTGCCAGCAGCGTTCAGCCGGGACAGGGGGCGAAGGGCTACACCTTC.

This clone appeared a single time. The chain uses TRBV7-3 and TRBJ2-2; 8 bases align to TRBD1. The CDR3 consists of 16 residues. CDR1 is SGHTA and CDR2 is FQGTGA in the germline V gene. The V and J ends lost 1 base and 5 bases, in that order; junction bases with no gene match: 6. The chain's CDR3 is CASSLKGDRLTGELFF. In DNA form, the CDR3 reads TGTGCCAGCAGCTTAAAAGGGGACAGGCTTACCGGGGAGCTGTTTTTT.